This TCR beta chain was recorded in a study of OX40 agonist ivuxolimab in advanced cancers. Study-wide context: One patient with hepatocellular carcinoma and two with cutaneous melanoma, three in all, had partial responses.

Trimming cost V 7 bases and J 5 bases, with 21 bases left between them. CDR3 length equals 15 residues. Per germline, CDR1 SGHRS and CDR2 YFSETQ. The data were produced by immunoSEQ multiplex PCR, yet TCRdb's version contains in-frame clones alone and is incomplete. This table has under 25,000 clones, around 82% appearing once. Study-level points and caveats: Dose levels from 0.1 to 3.0 mg/kg saw CD4+ and CD8+ blood T cells expand clonally by week 6.

A note on this clone: Its specificity is unknown.

This clonotype was sampled from an adult with an advanced solid tumor such as melanoma, head and neck, liver or kidney cancer. Sequenced material: CD4+ or CD8+ T cells sorted from blood, taken in a trial of the OX40 agonist ivuxolimab. J is TRBJ1-1 and V is TRBV5-1; D is perhaps TRBD1 (6 bases). The CDR3 bases are TGCGCCAGCTGCCTTGTGCCCGGGGGGGCAACTGAAGCTTTCTTT. Protein sequence: CASCLVPGGATEAFF.